What follows are 8 T cell receptor beta chains derived from one specimen sequenced in a study of T cell clones after liver transplantation (dated by TCRdb to 2018 to 2020). The sample's time point label is to be understood as: pre-transplant. Library construction relied on the immunoSEQ multiplex PCR assay. TCRdb took over this immuneACCESS table, retaining in-frame rearrangements with V and J assigned. Such tables are incomplete; in checked studies, under half of the missing clones stem from an unresolved V gene, and the remainder is unexplained. Here the sample has tens of thousands of clones; roughly 84% occur a single time. The ten largest clonotypes hold over 7% of the sample. Source: CD4+ T cells from blood, taken before liver transplant. These receptors all stem from a human donor who received a liver transplant.

The chain is built from TRBV7-2 and TRBJ2-7; D may be TRBD1 (6 bases). Germline CDR1 and CDR2: SGHTA and FQGNSA. Trimming shortened V by 5 bases and J by 2 bases, and 13 bases separated the two germline ends. This CDR3 has 14 amino acids. The CDR3 loop reads CASSRPTGTYEQYF. The CDR3 DNA sequence: TGTGCCAGCAGCCGTCCAACAGGGACCTACGAGCAGTACTTC.

This chain links TRBV28 with TRBJ1-2, with no clear D. Trimming took off 6 bases at V and 4 bases at J, with 9 bases between the two ends. This CDR3 comprises 12 residues. Germline-derived CDR1 and CDR2 are MDHEN and SYDVKM. The CDR3 DNA is TGTGCCAGCAGAAGTGGTGGCTATGGCTACACCTTC. Its translation is CASRSGGYGYTF.

J is TRBJ2-3 and V is TRBV15; a weak D match, TRBD1 (5 bases). The CDR3 runs to 16 residues. Trimming removed 0 bases from V and 0 bases from J, with 10 bases in between. CDR1 and CDR2 from the germline V gene are LNHNV and YYDKDF (reference sequence). CDR3 sequence reads: CATSRDKGASTDTQYF. In nucleotides, the CDR3 is TGTGCCACCAGCAGAGATAAAGGGGCTAGCACAGATACGCAGTATTTT.

The chain uses TRBV6-1 and TRBJ2-4; 9 bases are a match to TRBD1. From germline, CDR1 is MNHNS and CDR2 SASEGT. The CDR3 is 14 amino acids. V was pared by 4 bases and J by 6 bases, with 4 bases of the junction left unmatched. The CDR3 protein is CASSGSGQGNIQYF. The CDR3 DNA is TGTGCCAGCAGTGGATCGGGACAGGGAAACATTCAGTACTTC.

V usage is TRBV10-3 and J usage is TRBJ2-1, with D perhaps TRBD2 (5 bases). Trimming left V 3 bases short and J 8 bases short, with 14 bases between. This CDR3 contains 14 residues. CDR1 is ENHRY and CDR2 is SYGVKD in the germline V gene. The CDR3 region is CAISERREHDEQFF. The CDR3 nucleotides read TGTGCCATCAGTGAACGTAGGGAGCACGATGAGCAGTTCTTC.

The rearrangement links TRBV5-1 to TRBJ2-4; 9 bases agree with TRBD2. CDR1 and CDR2 from the germline V gene are SGHRS and YFSETQ. CDR3 length equals 16 residues. J was trimmed by 7 bases and V by 4 bases; bases with no gene match: 12. The CDR3 region is CASSRAGGPSGNIQYF. The CDR3 bases are TGCGCCAGCAGCCGAGCGGGGGGCCCTTCTGGTAACATTCAGTACTTC.

The V and J genes are TRBV30 and TRBJ1-1; the D is unclear. This CDR3 contains 11 residues. Germline CDR1 is GTSNPN and CDR2 is SVGIG (reference sequence). V lost 5 bases and J lost 1, with 5 bases in between. The CDR3 sequence is CAWWGNTEAFF. The CDR3 region has the DNA TGTGCCTGGTGGGGGAACACTGAAGCTTTCTTT.

This chain uses TRBV20-1 with TRBJ2-7; D is unresolved. V lost 3 bases and J 5 bases, leaving 8 bases between the germline ends. The CDR3 has 11 amino acids. CDR1 is DFQATT and CDR2 is SNEGSKA in the germline V gene (reference sequence). This chain's CDR3 is CSASRDNEQYF. Here the CDR3 DNA reads TGCAGTGCTAGTCGCGACAACGAGCAGTACTTC.